These 15 T cell receptor beta chains were sequenced from one sample in a study of CD8 T cells in ankylosing spondylitis. TCRdb reprocessed the 5' RACE reads via MiXCR and lists one record per CDR3 protein. Seen here are 300,000 to 350,000 distinct CDR3 sequences, 11% observed once, and the top ten hold about a tenth. Sequencing was done on a sample of blood, either unsorted or a sorted T cell fraction (not recorded which). These receptor sequences come from a female donor with ankylosing spondylitis or in good health (not recorded which).

This clonotype was observed a few times. The CDR3 loop is CASRSTGANVLTF. The CDR3 DNA reads TGCGCCAGCAGGTCGACTGGGGCCAACGTCCTGACTTTC. The V gene is TRBV5-1, the J gene TRBJ2-6; no firm D call. This CDR3 has 13 amino acids. The germline CDR1 and CDR2 sequences are SGHRS and YFSETQ. Trimming cost V 5 bases and J 2 bases, with 5 bases left between them.

V and J are TRBV11-1 and TRBJ2-2, with 9 bases aligning to TRBD2. V shed 2 bases, J shed 2 bases, and the junction held 9 bases outside the gene matches. The germline V gene encodes CDR1 SGHAT and CDR2 FQDESV (reference sequence). This CDR3 has 18 amino acids. The CDR3 protein is CASSLRQLAGINTGELFF. The CDR3 nucleotides read TGTGCCAGCAGCTTAAGACAGCTAGCGGGAATTAACACCGGGGAGCTGTTTTTT.

This clonotype was detected ten times or more. CDR3 amino acids: CASSSPRSNTGELFF. Written as DNA, the CDR3 is TGTGCCAGCAGTTCCCCCCGGAGTAACACCGGGGAGCTGTTTTTT. The J gene is TRBJ2-2, the V gene TRBV6-5; D is unclear. The CDR3 is made up of 15 amino acids. V was clipped by 4 bases and J by 2 bases, with 11 bases between them. Germline V lookup: CDR1 MNHEY, CDR2 SVGAGI.

This clonotype was found a few times. The chain uses TRBV6-1 and TRBJ2-7, with 15 bases that match TRBD2. Germline V gives CDR1 MNHNS, CDR2 SASEGT. V lost 4 bases, J lost 1 base, and 11 bases stayed unmatched. CDR3 length: 19 amino acids. The CDR3 nucleotides read TGTGCCAGCAGTGGCACCGGGACTAGCGGGAGGATCGGGTCCTACGAGCAGTACTTC. Encoded protein: CASSGTGTSGRIGSYEQYF.

This clonotype has at least ten counts. The chain is built from TRBV20-1 and TRBJ2-2, with D possibly matching TRBD2 (6 bases). Per the germline V gene, CDR1 is DFQATT and CDR2 is SNEGSKA (reference sequence). The CDR3 spans 16 residues. V was cut by 3 bases and J by 2 bases, with 16 bases left in between. The CDR3, as DNA: TGCAGTGCTAGGGGAGTCCTGGGAGGTAACACCGGGGAGCTGTTTTTT. It encodes CSARGVLGGNTGELFF.

This chain links TRBV20-1 with TRBJ2-7; 11 bases match TRBD1. This CDR3 region has 16 residues. The ends lost 0 bases at V and 0 bases at J; junction bases unmatched: 4. Germline lookup yields CDR1 DFQATT and CDR2 SNEGSKA (reference sequence). Written as DNA, the CDR3 is TGCAGTGCTAGAGATCGGGACAGGGGGTTCTCCTACGAGCAGTACTTC. Amino acid sequence: CSARDRDRGFSYEQYF.

This clonotype was counted at least ten times. The CDR3 sequence: CASSLAGVYNEQFF. The CDR3 coding sequence is TGTGCCAGCAGCTTAGCGGGGGTGTACAATGAGCAGTTCTTC. The gene calls are TRBV7-2 and TRBJ2-1; D is perhaps TRBD1 or TRBD2 (5 bases each). The CDR3 contains 14 residues. CDR1 and CDR2 from the germline V gene are SGHTA and FQGNSA. V lost 0 bases and J 4 bases, leaving 7 bases between the germline ends.

This clonotype has a count of ten or more. This chain connects TRBV6-1 to TRBJ2-2; 7 nucleotides agree with TRBD2. This CDR3 region has 13 residues. Germline V CDR1 and CDR2: MNHNS, SASEGT. With V trimmed by 6 bases and J by 6 bases, 4 bases remained unmatched. The CDR3 nucleotides read TGTGCCAGCAGCCTCACTAGCGCCGGGGAGCTGTTTTTT. Its translation is CASSLTSAGELFF.

The V and J genes are TRBV6-6 and TRBJ1-2; D gene unclear. Per germline, CDR1 MNHNY and CDR2 SVGAGI (reference sequence). The V and J ends lost 6 bases and 8 bases respectively, with 10 bases between them. The CDR3 has 11 amino acids. This CDR3 is CASRDGVGYTF. The DNA of the CDR3 is TGTGCCAGCAGGGATGGGGTCGGCTACACCTTC.

At least ten counts were recorded for this clonotype. V is TRBV5-5 and J is TRBJ2-1; D call uncertain. Germline V gene data show CDR1 as SGHKS and CDR2 as YYEKEE (reference sequence). V was trimmed by 4 bases and J by 8 bases, leaving 13 bases between them. CDR3 length: 13 amino acids. This CDR3 is CASSPLRTDEQFF. CDR3 DNA: TGTGCCAGCAGCCCTCTTCGGACGGATGAGCAGTTCTTC.

The chain's CDR3 is CASTAGQGRYEQYF. The CDR3 DNA sequence: TGTGCCAGCACCGCGGGACAGGGACGCTACGAGCAGTACTTC. V is TRBV5-4 and J is TRBJ2-7; TRBD1 matches at 9 bases. CDR1 is SGHNT, CDR2 YYREEE, per germline (reference sequence). This CDR3 contains 14 residues. J gave up 3 bases and V 6 bases, and 7 bases lay outside the gene matches.

This clonotype has a handful of counts. The gene calls are TRBV4-3 and TRBJ2-7, with D tentatively TRBD1 or TRBD2 (6 bases each). The CDR3 covers 16 residues. V was cut by 1 base and J by 7 bases, with 20 bases left in between. From germline, CDR1 is LGHNA and CDR2 YSLEER. CDR3 sequence reads: CASSQGGGTLGSEQYF. The CDR3 DNA reads TGCGCCAGCAGCCAAGGAGGGGGGACTCTGGGTTCGGAGCAGTACTTC.

Note on this clonotype: It differs at one base from a far larger clone, so likely a read error. The chain recombines TRBV5-1 with TRBJ1-2, with D possibly matching TRBD1 (5 bases). The V gene's germline CDR1 is SGHRS and CDR2 YFSETQ. This CDR3 region has 12 residues. CDR3 in DNA: TGCACCAGCAGCTCAGGGAGCTATGGCTACACCTTC. This encodes CTSSSGSYGYTF.

This clonotype was recorded at least ten times. This chain links TRBV25-1 with TRBJ1-4; perhaps TRBD1 as D (6 bases). With 3 bases removed from V and 7 bases from J, the gap between germline ends came to 12 bases. The CDR3 runs 14 residues. Germline CDR1 and CDR2: MGHDK and SYGVNS. In DNA, the CDR3 is TGTGCCAGCAGTGATTCGACAGGTAGTGAAAAACTGTTTTTT. It codes for CASSDSTGSEKLFF.

This clonotype came up many times. The chain links TRBV6-1 to TRBJ2-1, with TRBD1 identical over 8 bases. This CDR3 contains 14 residues. The J segment lost 5 bases and the V segment lost 3 bases, leaving 3 bases of the junction unmatched. The germline V gene encodes CDR1 MNHNS and CDR2 SASEGT. CDR3 protein: CASSDTGGNNEQFF. CDR3 nucleotides: TGTGCCAGCAGTGACACAGGGGGGAACAATGAGCAGTTCTTC.